This TCR beta chain was profiled in a study of cytomegalovirus exposure and HLA in healthy donors. The study, taken as a whole, reports: Most likely, a cluster of highly shared sequence variants arose as a sequencing artifact.

Notes on this clone: Its antigen is as yet unknown.

The PCR contained 60 Vbeta and 13 Jbeta primers. The protocol was immunoSEQ multiplex PCR, while the TCRdb copy is restricted to in-frame clones and leaves out a portion. The table records 200,000 or so clones, about 81% of them present only once. The TCR was taken from a woman younger than 35 in good health and CMV-seropositive. The sample was PBMCs.

The CDR3 loop is CASSQGNAVNTEAFF. Written as DNA, the CDR3 is TGTGCCAGCAGCCAAGGCAACGCAGTGAACACTGAAGCTTTCTTT. This chain links TRBV4-2 with TRBJ1-1; D is undetermined. The V end was cut by 1 base, the J end by 0 bases, with 9 bases between. This CDR3 has 15 residues. Germline lookup yields CDR1 LGHNA and CDR2 YNFKEQ.